A selection of T cell receptor beta chains follows, all from one sample in a study of T cell responses to AZD1222 COVID-19 vaccine. Sequencing was performed with immunoSEQ multiplex PCR; in TCRdb, only in-frame clones are kept and a portion is missing. The sample holds some 70,000 clones, roughly 89% seen once. The sequences come from peripheral blood, collected on day 0 of AZD1222 vaccination. Source of these receptors: an adult in good health. The CDR3 runs from the conserved cysteine through the conserved F or W. D genes are given only for firm matches. Expanded clones are given a class, and other clones once, few, many or no size at all.

j_gene: TRBJ1-2
d_gene: .
abundance: .
v_gene: TRBV6-1
CDR3aa: CASSEPTHGYTF
CDR3nt: TGTGCCAGCAGTGAACCTACTCATGGCTACACCTTC

j_gene: TRBJ2-1
d_gene: .
abundance: .
v_gene: TRBV7-6
CDR3aa: CASSLARDGSSYNEQFF
CDR3nt: TGTGCCAGCAGCTTAGCGCGCGACGGAAGCTCCTACAATGAGCAGTTCTTC

j_gene: TRBJ1-2
d_gene: TRBD1
abundance: few
v_gene: TRBV7-9
CDR3aa: CASSLDDRGYGYTF
CDR3nt: TGTGCCAGCAGCTTAGATGACAGGGGGTATGGCTACACCTTC

j_gene: TRBJ1-5
d_gene: .
abundance: .
v_gene: TRBV7-8
CDR3aa: CASSLAYGGFGQPQHF
CDR3nt: TGTGCCAGCAGCTTAGCTTACGGGGGGTTCGGTCAGCCCCAGCATTTT

j_gene: TRBJ1-1
d_gene: TRBD1
abundance: .
v_gene: TRBV6-2/TRBV6-3
CDR3aa: CASSQGGLNTEAFF
CDR3nt: TGTGCCAGCAGCCAAGGGGGCCTGAACACTGAAGCTTTCTTT

j_gene: TRBJ2-7
d_gene: .
abundance: .
v_gene: TRBV2
CDR3aa: CASSPDMSSYEQYF
CDR3nt: TGTGCCAGCAGCCCTGACATGAGCTCCTACGAGCAGTACTTC

j_gene: TRBJ2-2
d_gene: .
abundance: .
v_gene: TRBV28
CDR3aa: CASSSLPGGTETGELFF
CDR3nt: TGTGCCAGCAGTTCCCTTCCAGGCGGGACCGAGACCGGGGAGCTGTTTTTT

j_gene: TRBJ1-2
d_gene: TRBD1
abundance: .
v_gene: TRBV2
CDR3aa: CANGGPGTGNYGYTF
CDR3nt: TGTGCCAACGGAGGTCCCGGGACAGGGAACTATGGCTACACCTTC

j_gene: TRBJ1-4
d_gene: TRBD1
abundance: .
v_gene: TRBV4-1
CDR3aa: CASSHSPGQGNEKLFF
CDR3nt: TGCGCCAGCAGCCATTCTCCGGGACAGGGAAACGAAAAACTGTTTTTT

j_gene: TRBJ2-5
d_gene: .
abundance: .
v_gene: TRBV6-2/TRBV6-3
CDR3aa: CASSLTAFQETQYF
CDR3nt: TGTGCCAGCAGTTTGACAGCGTTCCAAGAGACCCAGTACTTC

j_gene: TRBJ1-2
d_gene: .
abundance: .
v_gene: TRBV6-2/TRBV6-3
CDR3aa: CASSYLMVYGYTF
CDR3nt: TGTGCCAGCAGTTACCTTATGGTTTATGGCTACACCTTC

j_gene: TRBJ2-3
d_gene: .
abundance: once
v_gene: TRBV19
CDR3aa: CASSINLGGFADTQYF
CDR3nt: TGTGCCAGTAGTATAAACCTAGGGGGGTTCGCAGATACGCAGTATTTT

j_gene: TRBJ2-5
d_gene: .
abundance: .
v_gene: TRBV4-1
CDR3aa: CASSQKEEETQYF
CDR3nt: TGCGCCAGCAGCCAAAAGGAAGAAGAGACCCAGTACTTC

j_gene: TRBJ1-1
d_gene: .
abundance: once
v_gene: TRBV2
CDR3aa: CASSQQENTEAFF
CDR3nt: TGTGCCAGCAGTCAACAGGAGAACACTGAAGCTTTCTTT

j_gene: TRBJ2-2
d_gene: .
abundance: .
v_gene: TRBV18
CDR3aa: CASSQRLARMSGELFF
CDR3nt: TGTGCCAGCTCCCAGAGGCTAGCGAGGATGAGCGGGGAGCTGTTTTTT

j_gene: TRBJ2-3
d_gene: TRBD1
abundance: .
v_gene: TRBV11-3
CDR3aa: CASSLSQGGTDTQYF
CDR3nt: TGTGCCAGCAGCTTATCACAGGGGGGTACAGATACGCAGTATTTT

j_gene: TRBJ1-2
d_gene: TRBD1
abundance: .
v_gene: TRBV7-9
CDR3aa: CASSRGTGDVDGYTF
CDR3nt: TGTGCCAGCAGCCGCGGGACAGGTGACGTTGATGGCTACACCTTC

j_gene: TRBJ1-2
d_gene: .
abundance: .
v_gene: TRBV28
CDR3aa: CASSFDSYGYTF
CDR3nt: TGTGCCAGCAGTTTCGACAGCTATGGCTACACCTTC

j_gene: TRBJ2-7
d_gene: .
abundance: few
v_gene: TRBV23-1
CDR3aa: CASSPPGLLPPRRYEQYF
CDR3nt: TGCGCCAGCAGTCCTCCGGGACTCCTCCCTCCCCGTCGGTACGAGCAGTACTTC

j_gene: TRBJ1-2
d_gene: .
abundance: few
v_gene: TRBV18
CDR3aa: CASSLVGGNYGYTF
CDR3nt: TGTGCCAGCTCACTAGTCGGGGGGAACTATGGCTACACCTTC

j_gene: TRBJ1-2
d_gene: .
abundance: .
v_gene: TRBV7-9
CDR3aa: CASSYRANYGYTF
CDR3nt: TGTGCCAGCAGCTACAGAGCAAACTATGGCTACACCTTC

j_gene: TRBJ2-5
d_gene: .
abundance: .
v_gene: TRBV5-1
CDR3aa: CASSRLHLGGAVYQETQYF
CDR3nt: TGCGCCAGCAGCCGCTTACATCTGGGGGGCGCAGTTTACCAAGAGACCCAGTACTTC

j_gene: TRBJ1-2
d_gene: .
abundance: once
v_gene: TRBV7-8
CDR3aa: CASSFGEANYGYTF
CDR3nt: TGTGCCAGCAGCTTCGGAGAAGCTAACTATGGCTACACCTTC

j_gene: TRBJ1-4
d_gene: .
abundance: .
v_gene: TRBV25-1
CDR3aa: CASSEMGVNEKLFF
CDR3nt: TGTGCCAGCAGTGAAATGGGGGTTAATGAAAAACTGTTTTTT

j_gene: TRBJ1-5
d_gene: TRBD1
abundance: .
v_gene: TRBV30
CDR3aa: CAWSPDRGHQPQHF
CDR3nt: TGTGCCTGGAGTCCGGACAGGGGCCATCAGCCCCAGCATTTT

j_gene: TRBJ1-2
d_gene: TRBD1
abundance: many
v_gene: TRBV4-1
CDR3aa: CASSNDRGQYYGYTF
CDR3nt: TGCGCCAGCAGCAACGACAGGGGGCAATACTATGGCTACACCTTC

j_gene: TRBJ1-6
d_gene: .
abundance: .
v_gene: TRBV30
CDR3aa: CAWSLSENSPLHF
CDR3nt: TGTGCCTGGAGTCTAAGTGAGAATTCACCCCTCCACTTT

j_gene: TRBJ1-1
d_gene: .
abundance: .
v_gene: TRBV11-2
CDR3aa: CASSFLVNTEAFF
CDR3nt: TGTGCCAGCAGCTTCCTAGTGAACACTGAAGCTTTCTTT

j_gene: TRBJ2-5
d_gene: .
abundance: .
v_gene: TRBV5-1
CDR3aa: CASNAGLLQETQYF
CDR3nt: TGCGCCAGCAACGCCGGACTACTGCAAGAGACCCAGTACTTC

j_gene: TRBJ2-1
d_gene: .
abundance: .
v_gene: TRBV3-1/TRBV3-2
CDR3aa: CASSHSPPGPWAGNEQFF
CDR3nt: TGTGCCAGCAGCCATTCCCCCCCCGGGCCTTGGGCCGGGAATGAGCAGTTCTTC

j_gene: TRBJ1-2
d_gene: .
abundance: .
v_gene: TRBV6-6
CDR3aa: CASSLREGNYGYTF
CDR3nt: TGTGCCAGCAGCCTCCGGGAGGGCAACTATGGCTACACCTTC

j_gene: TRBJ1-3
d_gene: .
abundance: .
v_gene: TRBV28
CDR3aa: CASRPGQTGNTIYF
CDR3nt: TGTGCCAGTAGGCCGGGCCAGACTGGAAACACCATATATTTT

j_gene: TRBJ2-2
d_gene: .
abundance: few
v_gene: TRBV27
CDR3aa: CASSSLTAGELFF
CDR3nt: TGTGCCAGCAGTTCGCTAACCGCCGGGGAGCTGTTTTTT

j_gene: TRBJ2-1
d_gene: TRBD2
abundance: .
v_gene: TRBV3-1/TRBV3-2
CDR3aa: CASSQFGLSSGGRKSISEQFF
CDR3nt: TGTGCCAGCAGCCAATTCGGATTATCTAGCGGGGGGAGGAAAAGTATAAGCGAGCAGTTCTTC

j_gene: TRBJ1-6
d_gene: .
abundance: few
v_gene: TRBV6-5
CDR3aa: CASSYSGSFNSPLHF
CDR3nt: TGTGCCAGCAGTTACTCAGGGAGTTTTAATTCACCCCTCCACTTT

j_gene: TRBJ1-4
d_gene: .
abundance: .
v_gene: TRBV3-1/TRBV3-2
CDR3aa: CASSQGTWEKLFF
CDR3nt: TGTGCCAGCAGCCAAGGGACGTGGGAAAAACTGTTTTTT

j_gene: TRBJ2-2
d_gene: .
abundance: .
v_gene: TRBV9
CDR3aa: CASSVDGTGELFF
CDR3nt: TGTGCCAGCAGCGTAGATGGGACCGGGGAGCTGTTTTTT

j_gene: TRBJ2-2
d_gene: .
abundance: once
v_gene: TRBV5-1
CDR3aa: CASSLSQDTGELFF
CDR3nt: TGCGCCAGCAGCTTGTCCCAGGACACCGGGGAGCTGTTTTTT

j_gene: TRBJ1-5
d_gene: .
abundance: .
v_gene: TRBV5-6
CDR3aa: CASSSNLGQPQHF
CDR3nt: TGTGCCAGCAGCTCTAATCTGGGACAGCCCCAGCATTTT

j_gene: TRBJ2-7
d_gene: .
abundance: .
v_gene: TRBV28
CDR3aa: CASSFSGAEYEQYF
CDR3nt: TGTGCCAGCAGTTTCTCAGGGGCGGAATACGAGCAGTACTTC

j_gene: TRBJ2-7
d_gene: .
abundance: .
v_gene: TRBV9
CDR3aa: CASSLEGGPDEQYF
CDR3nt: TGTGCCAGCAGCCTGGAAGGAGGCCCCGACGAGCAGTACTTC

j_gene: TRBJ1-4
d_gene: .
abundance: .
v_gene: TRBV5-6
CDR3aa: CASSRKGLWGKTVF
CDR3nt: TGTGCCAGCAGCCGTAAGGGCCTTTGGGGAAAAACTGTTTTT

j_gene: TRBJ2-3
d_gene: .
abundance: .
v_gene: TRBV5-4
CDR3aa: CASSLAGDRTDTQYF
CDR3nt: TGTGCCAGCAGCTTGGCAGGGGATCGCACAGATACGCAGTATTTT

j_gene: TRBJ2-2
d_gene: .
abundance: .
v_gene: TRBV7-8
CDR3aa: CASSRQNTGELFF
CDR3nt: TGTGCCAGCAGCCGACAGAACACCGGGGAGCTGTTTTTT

j_gene: TRBJ2-1
d_gene: TRBD1
abundance: .
v_gene: TRBV5-1
CDR3aa: CASRTSDRGYNEQFF
CDR3nt: TGCGCCAGCAGAACCTCAGACAGGGGCTACAATGAGCAGTTCTTC

j_gene: TRBJ2-2
d_gene: .
abundance: .
v_gene: TRBV5-1
CDR3aa: CASRKARDTRTGELFF
CDR3nt: TGCGCCAGCAGGAAGGCCCGGGACACGCGGACCGGGGAGCTGTTTTTT

j_gene: TRBJ1-4
d_gene: TRBD1
abundance: once
v_gene: TRBV29-1
CDR3aa: CSAAGTGNPKLFF
CDR3nt: TGCAGCGCCGCCGGGACAGGGAACCCCAAACTGTTTTTT

j_gene: TRBJ1-1
d_gene: .
abundance: .
v_gene: TRBV12-3/TRBV12-4
CDR3aa: CASSFPGNTEAFF
CDR3nt: TGTGCCAGCAGTTTTCCGGGGAACACTGAAGCTTTCTTT

j_gene: TRBJ2-7
d_gene: TRBD1
abundance: .
v_gene: TRBV11-2
CDR3aa: CASNTGAYEQYF
CDR3nt: TGTGCCAGTAACACAGGGGCTTACGAGCAGTACTTC

j_gene: TRBJ1-5
d_gene: TRBD1
abundance: once
v_gene: TRBV18
CDR3aa: CASSLDRVGNQPQHF
CDR3nt: TGTGCCAGCTCTTTAGACAGGGTAGGGAATCAGCCCCAGCATTTT

j_gene: TRBJ1-3
d_gene: .
abundance: .
v_gene: TRBV28
CDR3aa: CASGFGGNTIYF
CDR3nt: TGTGCCAGCGGATTTGGGGGAAACACCATATATTTT

j_gene: TRBJ2-3
d_gene: TRBD2
abundance: .
v_gene: TRBV19
CDR3aa: CATRAAGGPSTDTQYF
CDR3nt: TGTGCCACCAGGGCTGCGGGAGGCCCTAGCACAGATACGCAGTATTTT

j_gene: TRBJ1-2
d_gene: TRBD1
abundance: .
v_gene: TRBV6-6
CDR3aa: CASSRDSPQRAFGYTF
CDR3nt: TGTGCCAGCAGCCGGGACAGTCCCCAACGCGCCTTTGGCTACACCTTC

j_gene: TRBJ2-2
d_gene: TRBD2
abundance: few
v_gene: TRBV6-2/TRBV6-3
CDR3aa: CASSYSSGDTGELFF
CDR3nt: TGTGCCAGCAGTTACTCTAGCGGGGACACCGGGGAGCTGTTTTTT

j_gene: TRBJ2-5
d_gene: .
abundance: .
v_gene: TRBV7-9
CDR3aa: CASREGAQETQYF
CDR3nt: TGTGCCAGCAGGGAGGGAGCCCAAGAGACCCAGTACTTC

j_gene: TRBJ1-1
d_gene: .
abundance: .
v_gene: TRBV7-8
CDR3aa: CASSPGARGTEAFF
CDR3nt: TGTGCCAGCAGCCCTGGAGCCCGGGGCACTGAAGCTTTCTTT

j_gene: TRBJ1-5
d_gene: .
abundance: once
v_gene: TRBV30
CDR3aa: CAWNGDSNQPQHF
CDR3nt: TGTGCCTGGAACGGGGATAGCAATCAGCCCCAGCATTTT

j_gene: TRBJ1-1
d_gene: .
abundance: .
v_gene: TRBV11-3
CDR3aa: CASSLDGETQAFF
CDR3nt: TGTGCCAGCAGCTTAGATGGGGAGACTCAAGCTTTCTTT

j_gene: TRBJ1-4
d_gene: .
abundance: once
v_gene: TRBV6-6
CDR3aa: CASSYPQTTTNEKLFF
CDR3nt: TGTGCCAGCAGTTACCCCCAGACCACCACTAATGAAAAACTGTTTTTT